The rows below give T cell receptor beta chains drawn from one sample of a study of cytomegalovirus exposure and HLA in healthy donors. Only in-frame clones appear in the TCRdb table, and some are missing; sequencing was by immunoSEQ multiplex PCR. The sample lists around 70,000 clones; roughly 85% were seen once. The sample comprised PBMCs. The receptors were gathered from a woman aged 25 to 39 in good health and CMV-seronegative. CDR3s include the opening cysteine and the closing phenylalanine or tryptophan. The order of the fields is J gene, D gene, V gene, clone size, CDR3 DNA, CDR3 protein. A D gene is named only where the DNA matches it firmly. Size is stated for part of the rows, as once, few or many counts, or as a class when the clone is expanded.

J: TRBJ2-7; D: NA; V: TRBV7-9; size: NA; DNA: TGTGCCAGCAGCGCCGAACTAGCTCCCCACGAGCAGTACTTC; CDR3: CASSAELAPHEQYF
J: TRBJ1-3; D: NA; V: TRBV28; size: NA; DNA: TGTGCCAGCAGCAGAACCTCTGGAAACACCATATATTTT; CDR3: CASSRTSGNTIYF
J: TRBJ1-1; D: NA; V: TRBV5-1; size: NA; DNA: TGCGCCAGCAGCTATGACAGCACGAACACTGAAGCTTTCTTT; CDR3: CASSYDSTNTEAFF
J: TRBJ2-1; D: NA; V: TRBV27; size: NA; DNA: TGTGCCAGCAGTACTTTTTACAATGAGCAGTTCTTC; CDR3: CASSTFYNEQFF
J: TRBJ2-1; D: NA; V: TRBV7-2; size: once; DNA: TGTGCCAGCAGCTATTCTAGCTCTGAGCAGTTCTTC; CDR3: CASSYSSSEQFF
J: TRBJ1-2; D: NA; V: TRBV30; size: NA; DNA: TGTGCCGGAGTGAGTTACAGGGACTATGGCTACACCTTC; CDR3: CAGVSYRDYGYTF
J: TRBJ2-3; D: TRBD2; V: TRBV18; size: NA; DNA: TGTGCCAGCTCACCACTGGGACTAGCGGGAGGAGATACGCAGTATTTT; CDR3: CASSPLGLAGGDTQYF
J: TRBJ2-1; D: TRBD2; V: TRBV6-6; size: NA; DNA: TGTGCCAGCATTCTAGCGGGAGGGCACAATGAGCAGTTCTTC; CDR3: CASILAGGHNEQFF
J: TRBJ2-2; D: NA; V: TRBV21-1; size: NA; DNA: TGTGCCAGCAGCCAGAGGAGCGGGAGCACCGGGGAGCTGTTTTTT; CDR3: CASSQRSGSTGELFF
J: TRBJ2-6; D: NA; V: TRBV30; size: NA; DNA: TGTGCCTGGAGTGTACGAGGGGGATACTCTGGGGCCAACGTCCTGACTTTC; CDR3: CAWSVRGGYSGANVLTF
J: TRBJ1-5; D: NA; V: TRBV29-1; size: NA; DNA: TGCAGCGTCGCAACGAGGCCTGGAGGGCCCCAGCATTTT; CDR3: CSVATRPGGPQHF
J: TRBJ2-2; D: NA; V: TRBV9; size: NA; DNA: TGTGCCAGCAGCGTACGACAGGATTCAACCGGGGAGCTGTTTTTT; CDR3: CASSVRQDSTGELFF
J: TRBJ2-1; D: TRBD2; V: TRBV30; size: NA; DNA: TGTGCCTGGAGCGCCAAGGGACTAGCGGGAGGGCCAAAGGAGCAGTTCTTC; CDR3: CAWSAKGLAGGPKEQFF
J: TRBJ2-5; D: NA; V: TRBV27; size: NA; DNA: TGTGCCAGCCTGGGCCACAGCCTTGTGACCCAGTACTTC; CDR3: CASLGHSLVTQYF
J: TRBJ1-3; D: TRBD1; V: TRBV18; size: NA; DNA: TGTGCCAGCTCACCACCCGGGACAGGAGAGGACACCATATATTTT; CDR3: CASSPPGTGEDTIYF
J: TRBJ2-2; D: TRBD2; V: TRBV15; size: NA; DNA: TGTGCCACCAGCAGGGGACTAGCGGACAACACCGGGGAGCTGTTTTTT; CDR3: CATSRGLADNTGELFF
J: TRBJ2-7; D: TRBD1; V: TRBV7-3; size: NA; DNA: TGTGCCAGCAGCTTGGTAGGGGGCGACGAGCAGTACTTC; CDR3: CASSLVGGDEQYF
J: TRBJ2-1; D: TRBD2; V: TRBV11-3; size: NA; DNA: TGTGCCAGCAGCCCCCGGACTAGCGGGTACAATGAGCAGTTCTTC; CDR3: CASSPRTSGYNEQFF
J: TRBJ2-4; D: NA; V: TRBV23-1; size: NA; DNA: TGCGCCAGCAGATGCCAGGGGGCCAAAAACATTCAGTACTTC; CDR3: CASRCQGAKNIQYF
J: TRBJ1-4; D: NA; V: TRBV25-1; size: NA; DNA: TGTGCCAGCAGTGACAGGGGTCGGGAAAAACTGTTTTTT; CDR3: CASSDRGREKLFF
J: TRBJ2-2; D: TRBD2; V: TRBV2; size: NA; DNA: TGTGCCAGCAATCTAGCGGGAGCCGGGGAGCTGTTTTTT; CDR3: CASNLAGAGELFF
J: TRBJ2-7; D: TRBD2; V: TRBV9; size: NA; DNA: TGTGCCAGCAGCTTGGGACTAGCGGGAGTCGGAGAGCAGTACTTC; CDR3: CASSLGLAGVGEQYF
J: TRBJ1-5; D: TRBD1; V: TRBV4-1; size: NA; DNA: TGCGCCAGCAGCCAAGATAGGGACAGTAACAATCAGCCCCAGCATTTT; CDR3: CASSQDRDSNNQPQHF
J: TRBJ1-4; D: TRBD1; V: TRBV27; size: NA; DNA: TGTGCCAGCAGTCGTCGACAGGGCGTTAATGAAAAACTGTTTTTT; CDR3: CASSRRQGVNEKLFF
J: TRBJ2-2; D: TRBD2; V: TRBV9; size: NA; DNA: TGTGCCAGCAGCGTTCTAGCGGGAAACACCGGGGAGCTGTTTTTT; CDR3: CASSVLAGNTGELFF
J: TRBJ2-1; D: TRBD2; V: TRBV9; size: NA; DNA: TGTGCCAGCAGCGTAGTAGGGACTAGCGGGATTGGTGAGCAGTTCTTC; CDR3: CASSVVGTSGIGEQFF
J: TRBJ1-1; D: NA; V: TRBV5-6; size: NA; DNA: TGTGCCAGCAGCTTGGCGGGGACATATATGAACACTGAAGCTTTCTTT; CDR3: CASSLAGTYMNTEAFF
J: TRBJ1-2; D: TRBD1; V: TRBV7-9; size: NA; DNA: TGTGCCAGCAGCTCCACAGGGGGAAGTGGCTACACCTTC; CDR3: CASSSTGGSGYTF
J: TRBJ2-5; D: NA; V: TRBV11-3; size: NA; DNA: TGTGCCAGCAGCCGCGGGACTTCAAACCCCGTCTTCCAAGAGACCCAGTACTTC; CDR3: CASSRGTSNPVFQETQYF
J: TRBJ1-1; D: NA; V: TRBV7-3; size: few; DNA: TGTGCCAGCAGCTTAAGAGGTGACACTGAAGCTTTCTTT; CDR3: CASSLRGDTEAFF
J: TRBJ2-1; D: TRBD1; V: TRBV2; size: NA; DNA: TGTGCCAGCAGTGATCCGGCCAGGGGGCTAATAAATGAGCAGTTCTTC; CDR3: CASSDPARGLINEQFF
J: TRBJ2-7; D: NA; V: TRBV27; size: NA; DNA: TGTGCCAGTTCGACCGGGAGTGGGTACGAGCAGTACTTC; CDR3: CASSTGSGYEQYF
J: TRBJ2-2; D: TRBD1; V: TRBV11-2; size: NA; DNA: TGTGCCAGCAGCTTCAGGACAGGGCTCGCCGGGGAGCTGTTTTTT; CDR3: CASSFRTGLAGELFF
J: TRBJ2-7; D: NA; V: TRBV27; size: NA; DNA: TGTGCCAGCAGTTCCCCCAGGGACAAAGACTCCTACGAGCAGTACTTC; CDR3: CASSSPRDKDSYEQYF
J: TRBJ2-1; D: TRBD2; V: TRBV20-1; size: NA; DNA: TGCAGTGCTTTAGCGGGAGTAGAGCAGTTCTTC; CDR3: CSALAGVEQFF
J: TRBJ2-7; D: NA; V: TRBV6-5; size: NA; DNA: TGTGCCGGCCTCCGGGTCCACGAGCAGTACTTC; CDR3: CAGLRVHEQYF
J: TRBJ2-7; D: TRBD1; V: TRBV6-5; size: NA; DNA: TGTGCCAGCAGTGCGGGACAGGGGTCCTACGAGCAGTACTTC; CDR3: CASSAGQGSYEQYF
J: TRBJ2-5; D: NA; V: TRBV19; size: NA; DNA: TGTGCCAGTAGTCCGGCGGGCTGGGAGACCCAGTACTTC; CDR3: CASSPAGWETQYF
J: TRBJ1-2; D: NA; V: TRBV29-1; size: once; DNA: TGCAGCGCCGGGGTCAGCAGGGGCTACACCTTC; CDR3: CSAGVSRGYTF
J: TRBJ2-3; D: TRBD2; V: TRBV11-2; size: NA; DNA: TGTGCCAGCAGCTCCGGGACTACCGTGTTCACAGATACGCAGTATTTT; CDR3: CASSSGTTVFTDTQYF
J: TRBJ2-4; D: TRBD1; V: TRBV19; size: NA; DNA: TGTGCCAGTAGTGTTCTTTCCCGGGACAGCCCCTTTCGCGATCAGTACTTC; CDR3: CASSVLSRDSPFRDQYF
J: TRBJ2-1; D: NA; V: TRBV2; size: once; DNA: TGTGCCAGCCTGATTGACAGGTTTTACAATGAGCAGTTCTTC; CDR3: CASLIDRFYNEQFF
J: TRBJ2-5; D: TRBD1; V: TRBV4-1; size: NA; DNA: TGCGCCAGCAGCCAAGAGCCAGGGGGCCGGAAGACCCAGTACTTC; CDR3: CASSQEPGGRKTQYF
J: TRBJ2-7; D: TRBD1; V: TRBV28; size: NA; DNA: TGTGCCAGCAGCCAGAGGGACAGGGGGTACGAGCAGTACTTC; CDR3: CASSQRDRGYEQYF
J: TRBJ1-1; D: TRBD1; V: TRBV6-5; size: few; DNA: TGTGCCAGCTATTTACAGGGGGCTGGTGAAGCTTTCTTT; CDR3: CASYLQGAGEAFF
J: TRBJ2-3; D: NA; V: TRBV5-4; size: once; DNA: TGTGCCAGCAGCTTGCTGTCAGGGGCTGCAGATACGCAGTATTTT; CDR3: CASSLLSGAADTQYF
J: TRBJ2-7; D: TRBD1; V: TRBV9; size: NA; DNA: TGTGCCAGCAGCTCTACAGGGGAGAGGACCTACGAGCAGTACTTC; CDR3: CASSSTGERTYEQYF
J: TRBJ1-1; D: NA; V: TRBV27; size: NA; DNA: TGTGCCAGCAGCGTGACTGGATCTGAAGCTTTCTTT; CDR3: CASSVTGSEAFF
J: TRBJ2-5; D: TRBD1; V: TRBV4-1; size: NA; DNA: TGCGCCAGCAGCCAAGAGCGGGACAGGGTTATGACCCAGTACTTC; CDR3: CASSQERDRVMTQYF
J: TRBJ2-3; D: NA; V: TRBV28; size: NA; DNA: TGTGCCAGCAGTTTACTGGGCTACCCCCCCACAGATACGCAGTATTTT; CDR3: CASSLLGYPPTDTQYF
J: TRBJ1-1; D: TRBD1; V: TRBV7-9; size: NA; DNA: TGTGCCAGCAGCCCCCGGGACAGGGAGAACACTGAAGCTTTCTTT; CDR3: CASSPRDRENTEAFF
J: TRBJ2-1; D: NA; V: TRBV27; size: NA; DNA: TGTGCCAGCAGTTGGTTGGCGGGCGCTATGAATGAGCAGTTCTTC; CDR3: CASSWLAGAMNEQFF
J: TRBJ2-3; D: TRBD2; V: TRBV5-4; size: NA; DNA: TGTGCCAGCAGCACCCGACTAGCGGGAGGAGGGGATACGCAGTATTTT; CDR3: CASSTRLAGGGDTQYF
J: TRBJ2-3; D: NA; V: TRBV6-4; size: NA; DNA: TGTGCCAGCCAGTTTAGCACAGATACGCAGTATTTT; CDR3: CASQFSTDTQYF
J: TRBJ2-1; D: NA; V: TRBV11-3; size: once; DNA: TGTGCCAGCAGCTTAGATCTTTTCCTGTGGGACGGGGGTGAGCAGTTCTTC; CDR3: CASSLDLFLWDGGEQFF
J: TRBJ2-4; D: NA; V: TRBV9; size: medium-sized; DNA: TGTGCCAGCAGCCCCGGCTGGGGAGTAGCCAAAAACATTCAGTACTTC; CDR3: CASSPGWGVAKNIQYF
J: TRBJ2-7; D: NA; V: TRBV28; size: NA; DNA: TGTGCCAGCAGTTTGGCTAGCGCCTCCTACGAGCAGTACTTC; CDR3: CASSLASASYEQYF
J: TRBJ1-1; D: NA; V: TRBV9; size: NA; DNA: TGTGCCAGCAGCGCATACCCGGGGTGGGAGGACACTGAAGCTTTCTTT; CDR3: CASSAYPGWEDTEAFF
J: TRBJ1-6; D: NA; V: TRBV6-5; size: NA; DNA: TGTGCCAGCAGTCTCCAGGGCAGGAATTCACCCCTCCACTTT; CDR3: CASSLQGRNSPLHF